The 23 T cell receptor beta chains reported below all come from one sample, sequenced in a study of blood T cell repertoires in COVID-19. Repertoires were generated with immunoSEQ multiplex PCR, while TCRdb's copy carries only in-frame clones and drops some. The top ten clones hold 0.75% to 1% of a sample with some 110,000 clones, around 75% of them seen once. The sample was peripheral blood. Receptors were obtained from a human donor with acute or convalescent COVID-19. The donor label of this sample is uncertain.

This clone was detected only a few times. CDR3 coding DNA: TGTGCCAGCTGTTCTATGAACACTGAAGCTTTCTTT. Its protein is CASCSMNTEAFF. The gene calls are TRBV18 and TRBJ1-1; D is unresolved. CDR1 and CDR2 from the germline V gene are KGHSH and LQKENI. Trimming cost V 7 bases and J 0 bases, with 6 bases left between them. CDR3 length equals 12 residues. The full variable domain, its missing parts supplied by reference TRBV18 and TRBJ1-1, is NAGVMQNPRHLVRRRGQEARLRCSPMKGHSHVYWYRQLPEEGLKFMVYLQKENIIDESGMPKERFSAEFPKEGPSILRIQQVVRGDSAAYFCASCSMNTEAFFGQGTRLTVV.

V and J are TRBV27 and TRBJ2-7; maybe TRBD1 (5 bases). V was pared by 4 bases and J by 6 bases, with 13 bases between. Germline loops: CDR1 MNHEY, CDR2 SMNVEV (reference sequence). The CDR3 contains 13 residues. The CDR3 bases are TGTGCCAGCAGTTACCTCCCAGGGTTCGAGCAGTACGTC. Translated: CASSYLPGFEQYV.

The table lists this clone with a few counts. The chain joins TRBV27 to TRBJ1-2; no clear D gene. Germline CDR1 MNHEY, CDR2 SMNVEV (reference sequence). This CDR3 is 13 amino acids long. The ends were cut back, 4 bases at V and 8 bases at J, with 14 bases in the middle. The CDR3 DNA sequence: TGTGCCAGCAGTTCGAGGGCTTTTGTGGGCTACACCTTC. Translating it yields CASSSRAFVGYTF.

In this sample, this clone turned up once. The rearrangement uses TRBV9 and TRBJ1-6; D unclear. The CDR3 is 15 amino acids. CDR1 SGDLS and CDR2 YYNGEE come from the germline V gene. V lost 0 bases, J lost 5 bases, and 9 bases lay in between. The CDR3 here is CASSVATYHNSPLHF. The CDR3 coding sequence is TGTGCCAGCAGCGTAGCGACATACCATAATTCACCCCTCCACTTT.

V usage is TRBV4-2 and J usage is TRBJ1-1; a weak D match, TRBD1 (6 bases). Germline CDR1 is LGHNA and CDR2 is YNFKEQ. Deletions cut 4 bases from V and 4 bases from J, with 16 bases between. The CDR3 consists of 15 residues. The CDR3 region has the DNA TGTGCCAGCAGCCTTCCCCAGGGAGGGGGCACTGAAGCTTTCTTT. This gives the protein CASSLPQGGGTEAFF.

The chain carries TRBV9 and TRBJ2-3; maybe TRBD2 (5 bases). The V end lost 0 bases, the J end lost 3 bases, and 14 bases lay between the germline ends. The CDR3 consists of 16 residues. Looked up from germline, CDR1 is SGDLS and CDR2 is YYNGEE. The CDR3: CASSVGRGLGTDTQYF. The DNA for the CDR3 is TGTGCCAGCAGCGTAGGACGCGGGCTAGGTACAGATACGCAGTATTTT.

J is TRBJ1-2 and V is TRBV19; 7 positions match TRBD1. Trimming at V came to 5 bases and at J to 3 bases, leaving 6 bases not matched to a gene. Germline CDR1 and CDR2: LNHDA and SQIVND (reference sequence). The CDR3 contains 14 residues. CDR3 DNA sequence: TGTGCCAGTAGTCGGGACAGAGGCTACTATGGCTACACCTTC. Amino acid sequence: CASSRDRGYYGYTF.

This clone was counted a few times. J is TRBJ1-6 and V is TRBV6-2 or TRBV6-3, with D unresolved. CDR3 length equals 12 residues. V lost 0 bases and J 14 bases, leaving 8 bases between the germline ends. CDR1 and CDR2 (germline): MNHEY, SVGEGT. Here the CDR3 DNA reads TGTGCCAGCAGTTACTCATCCGCGACCCTCCACTTT. Protein product: CASSYSSATLHF.

This sequence joins TRBV6-6 and TRBJ2-5, with a tentative D call TRBD2 (5 bases). Trimming removed 2 bases from V and 1 base from J, with 8 bases in between. There are 14 residues in the CDR3. From germline, CDR1 is MNHNY and CDR2 SVGAGI (reference sequence). CDR3 DNA: TGTGCCAGCAGTTACGGCGCGGGCCAAGAGACCCAGTACTTC. Amino acids: CASSYGAGQETQYF.

This rearrangement joins TRBV27 to TRBJ1-2, with TRBD1 matching 7 bases. CDR1 is MNHEY and CDR2 is SMNVEV in the germline V gene (reference sequence). V trimming: 4 bases; J trimming: 8 bases; junction bases outside the gene matches: 13. CDR3 length: 15 residues. In DNA form, the CDR3 reads TGTGCCAGCAGTTACCTACAGGGGACCATTGGGGGCTACACCTTC. Translated: CASSYLQGTIGGYTF.

The chain is built from TRBV30 and TRBJ2-1; 7 bases align to TRBD1. The CDR3 is 15 residues long. Per the germline V gene, CDR1 is GTSNPN and CDR2 is SVGIG (reference sequence). The J segment lost 10 bases and the V segment lost 0 bases, leaving 12 bases of the junction unmatched. CDR3: CAWSVEGAGFGEQFF. The CDR3 DNA is TGTGCCTGGAGTGTAGAGGGGGCCGGGTTCGGCGAGCAGTTCTTC.

This chain uses TRBV24-1 with TRBJ1-2; 7 positions agree with TRBD1. This CDR3 is 13 amino acids long. The V gene's germline CDR1 is KGHDR and CDR2 SFDVKD. J was trimmed by 8 bases and V by 3 bases; bases with no gene match: 5. The CDR3, as DNA: TGTGCCACCAGTGATCTATGGGACAGAGGCTACACCTTC. Protein sequence: CATSDLWDRGYTF.

The rearrangement links TRBV6-1 to TRBJ2-7; D not certain. Germline values: CDR1 MNHNS, CDR2 SASEGT. This CDR3 is 12 amino acids long. The V and J ends lost 3 bases and 13 bases respectively, with 16 bases between them. Written as DNA, the CDR3 is TGTGCCAGCAGTGATGTTGGCAGTATCATATACTTC. This translates into CASSDVGSIIYF.

The rearrangement links TRBV27 to TRBJ2-7, with a weak D call TRBD1 (5 bases). The CDR3 runs to 13 residues. The V and J ends lost 2 bases and 6 bases respectively, with 11 bases between them. Germline V gene data show CDR1 as MNHEY and CDR2 as SMNVEV (reference sequence). This CDR3 reads CASSLIWGREQYF. The CDR3 nucleotides are TGTGCCAGCAGTTTAATATGGGGCCGCGAGCAGTACTTC.

The gene calls are TRBV10-3 and TRBJ2-3; 10 nucleotides align to TRBD2. CDR1 is ENHRY and CDR2 is SYGVKD in the germline V gene. V shed 2 bases and J 5 bases; nucleotides not matched to a gene: 4. This CDR3 contains 15 residues. CDR3 protein: CAISEIAGGGDTQYF. CDR3 nucleotides: TGTGCCATCAGTGAGATAGCGGGGGGTGGAGATACGCAGTATTTT.

The chain employs TRBV4-1 and TRBJ2-1; 7 bases are shared with TRBD1. Per germline, CDR1 MGHRA and CDR2 YSYEKL. This CDR3 has 15 amino acids. V shed 0 bases, J shed 4 bases, and the junction held 3 bases outside the gene matches. Written as DNA, the CDR3 is TGCGCCAGCAGCCAAGATGGGACAGTATACAATGAGCAGTTCTTC. This gives the protein CASSQDGTVYNEQFF.

V usage is TRBV30 and J usage is TRBJ2-5; D unresolved. Trimming cost V 4 bases and J 4 bases, with 10 bases left between them. This CDR3 is 12 amino acids long. Germline V gene sequence: CDR1 GTSNPN, CDR2 SVGIG (reference sequence). The CDR3 loop reads CAWTQSGETQYF. The CDR3 DNA follows: TGTGCCTGGACTCAGTCGGGAGAGACCCAGTACTTC.

The V call is TRBV4-1, the J call TRBJ2-2, with D possibly matching TRBD2 (6 bases). The CDR3 runs 17 residues. CDR1 is MGHRA, CDR2 YSYEKL, per germline. Trimming removed 0 bases at V and 2 bases at J, with 13 bases between. CDR3 bases: TGCGCCAGCAGCCAAGATCCCCCCGGGGGTAACACCGGGGAGCTGTTTTTT. The encoded protein is CASSQDPPGGNTGELFF.

The rearrangement joins TRBV19 to TRBJ2-5, with 7 nucleotides matching TRBD1. From germline, CDR1 is LNHDA and CDR2 SQIVND (reference sequence). There are 14 residues in the CDR3. The V segment lost 3 bases and the J segment 5 bases; nucleotides outside the gene matches: 6. The CDR3 is CASSISGGVETQYF. The CDR3 region has the DNA TGTGCCAGTAGTATTTCAGGGGGTGTGGAGACCCAGTACTTC.

In this sample, this clone turned up a few times. The chain employs TRBV5-1 and TRBJ1-1, with 8 bases identical to TRBD1. Germline trimming cut 0 bases from V and 1 base from J; bases unmatched to any gene: 11. The CDR3 sequence is 18 residues long. Germline CDR1 is SGHRS and CDR2 is YFSETQ. Here the CDR3 DNA reads TGCGCCAGCAGCTTGGCCCGGCCCCGGGACAGGAGGAACACTGAAGCTTTCTTT. Translation gives CASSLARPRDRRNTEAFF.

This clone has just a few counts. The V and J genes are TRBV21-1 and TRBJ2-1; the D call of TRBD1 is as the table states it, not checked on the DNA. TRBV21-1 is termed a pseudogene. This CDR3 has 16 amino acids. CDR3 region: CASSTDRLSSYNEQFF. DNA of the CDR3: TGTGCCAGCAGCACGGACAGGTTAAGCTCCTACAATGAGCAGTTCTTC.

The chain is built from TRBV2 and TRBJ2-5, with D perhaps matching TRBD1 (5 bases). V lost 6 bases and J 5 bases, leaving 10 bases between the germline ends. This CDR3 is built from 12 residues. Germline CDR1 and CDR2: SNHLY and FYNNEI. In DNA, the CDR3 is TGTGCCAGCAGAGGTGGGGCGGAGACCCAGTACTTC. Protein: CASRGGAETQYF.

This clone was picked up many times. CDR3 protein: CASSLRSGGMADTQYF. CDR3 sequence (DNA): TGTGCCAGCAGCTTAAGGAGCGGGGGGATGGCAGATACGCAGTATTTT. The chain employs TRBV7-2 and TRBJ2-3; 9 bases agree with TRBD2. Losses at the gene ends were 2 bases for V and 4 bases for J; bases not matched to a gene: 7. The CDR3 is 16 amino acids. Germline-derived CDR1 and CDR2 are SGHTA and FQGNSA.